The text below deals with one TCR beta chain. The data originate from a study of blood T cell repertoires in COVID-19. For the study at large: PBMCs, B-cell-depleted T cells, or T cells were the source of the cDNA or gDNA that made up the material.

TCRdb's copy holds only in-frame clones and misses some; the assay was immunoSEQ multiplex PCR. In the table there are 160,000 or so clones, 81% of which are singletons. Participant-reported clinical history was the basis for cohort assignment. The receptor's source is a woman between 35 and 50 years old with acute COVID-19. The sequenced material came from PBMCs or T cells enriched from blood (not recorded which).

CDR3 coding DNA: TGTGCCAGCAGCTCTGGGGGCAGCACAGATACGCAGTATTTT. Protein product: CASSSGGSTDTQYF. V and J are TRBV11-3 and TRBJ2-3; tentative D call: TRBD1 (6 bases). CDR1 is SGHNT, CDR2 YENEEA, per germline. V lost 4 bases to trimming and J lost 0 bases, with 8 bases between them. This CDR3 spans 14 amino acids.